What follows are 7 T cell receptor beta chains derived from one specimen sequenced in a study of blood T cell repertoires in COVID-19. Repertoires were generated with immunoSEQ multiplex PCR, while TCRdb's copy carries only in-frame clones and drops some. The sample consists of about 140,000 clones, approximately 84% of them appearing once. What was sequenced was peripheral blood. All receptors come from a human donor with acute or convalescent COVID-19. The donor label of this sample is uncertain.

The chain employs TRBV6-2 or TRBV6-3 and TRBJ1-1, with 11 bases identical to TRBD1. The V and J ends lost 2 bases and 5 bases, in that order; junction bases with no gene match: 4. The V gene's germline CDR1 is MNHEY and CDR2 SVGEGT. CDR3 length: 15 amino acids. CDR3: CASSYGTGGRTEAFF. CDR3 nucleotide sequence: TGTGCCAGCAGTTACGGGACAGGGGGTAGGACTGAAGCTTTCTTT.

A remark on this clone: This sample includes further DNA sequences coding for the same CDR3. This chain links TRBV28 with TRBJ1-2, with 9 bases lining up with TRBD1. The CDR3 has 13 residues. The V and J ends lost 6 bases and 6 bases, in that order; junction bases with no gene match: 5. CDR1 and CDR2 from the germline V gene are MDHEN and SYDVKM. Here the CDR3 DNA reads TGTGCCAGCAGGCTACAGGGGGCTCATGGCTACACCTTC. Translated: CASRLQGAHGYTF.

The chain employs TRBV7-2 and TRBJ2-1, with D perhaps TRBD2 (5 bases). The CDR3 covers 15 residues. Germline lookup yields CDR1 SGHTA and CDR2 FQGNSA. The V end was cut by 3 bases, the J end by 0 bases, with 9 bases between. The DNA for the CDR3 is TGTGCCAGCAGCTTGAGGAGCGGCTCCTACAATGAGCAGTTCTTC. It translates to CASSLRSGSYNEQFF. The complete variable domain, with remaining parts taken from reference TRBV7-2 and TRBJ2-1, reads GAGVSQSPSNKVTEKGKDVELRCDPISGHTALYWYRQSLGQGLEFLIYFQGNSAPDKSGLPSDRFSAERTGGSVSTLTIQRTQQEDSAVYLCASSLRSGSYNEQFFGPGTRLTVL.

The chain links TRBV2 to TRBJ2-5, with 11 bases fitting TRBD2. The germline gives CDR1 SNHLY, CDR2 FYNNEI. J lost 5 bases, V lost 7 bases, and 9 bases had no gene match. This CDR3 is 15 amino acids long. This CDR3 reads CASTYLAGGGETQYF. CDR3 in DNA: TGTGCCAGCACCTATCTAGCGGGGGGTGGGGAGACCCAGTACTTC.

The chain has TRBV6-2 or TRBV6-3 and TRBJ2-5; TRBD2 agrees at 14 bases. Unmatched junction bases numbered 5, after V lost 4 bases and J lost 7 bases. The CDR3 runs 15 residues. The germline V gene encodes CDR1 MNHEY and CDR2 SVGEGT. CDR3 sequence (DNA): TGTGCCAGCAGTTCCGGGACTAGCGGGAGTAGGACCCAGTACTTC. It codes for CASSSGTSGSRTQYF.

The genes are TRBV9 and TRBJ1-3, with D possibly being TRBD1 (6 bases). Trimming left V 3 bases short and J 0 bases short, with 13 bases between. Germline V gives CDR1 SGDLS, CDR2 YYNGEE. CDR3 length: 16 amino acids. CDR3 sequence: CASSARPGVSGNTIYF. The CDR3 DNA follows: TGTGCCAGCAGCGCCCGACCAGGGGTCTCTGGAAACACCATATATTTT. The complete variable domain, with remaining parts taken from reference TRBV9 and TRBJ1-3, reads DSGVTQTPKHLITATGQRVTLRCSPRSGDLSVYWYQQSLDQGLQFLIQYYNGEERAKGNILERFSAQQFPDLHSELNLSSLELGDSALYFCASSARPGVSGNTIYFGEGSWLTVV.

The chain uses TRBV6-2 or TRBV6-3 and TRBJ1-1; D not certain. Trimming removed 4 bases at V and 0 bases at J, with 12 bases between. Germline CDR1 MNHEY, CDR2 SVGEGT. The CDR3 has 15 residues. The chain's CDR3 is CASSSMRGMNTEAFF. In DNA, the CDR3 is TGTGCCAGCAGTTCCATGAGAGGGATGAACACTGAAGCTTTCTTT.